The 21 T cell receptor beta chains below were found in one sample sequenced in a study of long-term antiretroviral therapy in people with HIV. Investigators performed immunoSEQ version v3.0 at survey level. The method was immunoSEQ multiplex PCR; TCRdb's version includes in-frame clones alone and lacks a portion of them. The table shows tens of thousands of clones, with roughly 87% occurring only once. The sequencing used unsorted PBMCs, collected 0.4 years after starting antiretroviral therapy. The receptors shown here come from a man aged 50-59 years with HIV.

The DNA of the CDR3 is TGTGCCAGCAGTGAAGCGCGGAACACTGAAGCTTTCTTT. This encodes CASSEARNTEAFF. The genes are TRBV6-1 and TRBJ1-1; D unclear. The CDR3 length is 13 residues. Germline V gene lookup returns CDR1 MNHNS and CDR2 SASEGT. V dropped 0 bases and J dropped 1 base, with 3 bases sitting between them.

The rearrangement uses TRBV2 and TRBJ2-3, with D hard to call. Germline lookup yields CDR1 SNHLY and CDR2 FYNNEI. With 6 bases removed from V and 1 base from J, the gap between germline ends came to 8 bases. The CDR3 runs to 13 residues. CDR3 nucleotide sequence: TGTGCCAGCAGCGACGTGGGCACAGATACGCAGTATTTT. The encoded protein is CASSDVGTDTQYF.

This clone turned up a few times. The chain recombines TRBV28 with TRBJ2-1; TRBD1 matches at 10 bases. CDR3 length: 14 amino acids. Germline V lookup: CDR1 MDHEN, CDR2 SYDVKM. Losses at the gene ends were 4 bases for V and 6 bases for J; bases not matched to a gene: 3. The CDR3 loop reads CASSSRTGGNEQFF. DNA for the CDR3: TGTGCCAGCAGTTCCAGGACAGGGGGCAATGAGCAGTTCTTC.

This clone has only one observation. The CDR3 region has the DNA TGTGCCAGCAGCTTAGAACGGGGAATCACAGATACGCAGTATTTT. Its protein product is CASSLERGITDTQYF. The chain employs TRBV11-2 and TRBJ2-3; a possible D gene is TRBD2 (5 bases). The germline V gene has CDR1 SGHAT and CDR2 FQNNGV. The CDR3 has 15 amino acids. Trimming removed 0 bases from V and 2 bases from J, with 9 bases in between. The entire variable domain, with the rest obtained from reference TRBV11-2 and TRBJ2-3, is as follows: EAGVAQSPRYKIIEKRQSVAFWCNPISGHATLYWYQQILGQGPKLLIQFQNNGVVDDSQLPKDRFSAERLKGVDSTLKIQPAKLEDSAVYLCASSLERGITDTQYFGPGTRLTVL.

This chain joins TRBV11-2 and TRBJ1-1; TRBD1 might be the D (5 bases). V was shortened by 2 bases and J by 5 bases, with 15 bases between the two germline ends. The germline gives CDR1 SGHAT, CDR2 FQNNGV. The CDR3 contains 15 residues. The CDR3 coding sequence is TGTGCCAGCAGCTTATACCTTGGGACGAAGACTGAAGCTTTCTTT. It is translated as CASSLYLGTKTEAFF. The entire variable domain, with the rest obtained from reference TRBV11-2 and TRBJ1-1, is as follows: EAGVAQSPRYKIIEKRQSVAFWCNPISGHATLYWYQQILGQGPKLLIQFQNNGVVDDSQLPKDRFSAERLKGVDSTLKIQPAKLEDSAVYLCASSLYLGTKTEAFFGQGTRLTVV.

The chain is built from TRBV5-1 and TRBJ1-1; TRBD1 is a possible D gene (5 bases). CDR3 length: 15 residues. V lost 0 bases and J 0 bases, leaving 9 bases between the germline ends. Germline V CDR1 and CDR2: SGHRS, YFSETQ. CDR3 amino acids: CASSLAPTVNTEAFF. The CDR3 nucleotides are TGCGCCAGCAGCTTGGCCCCGACAGTGAACACTGAAGCTTTCTTT.

This chain links TRBV28 with TRBJ2-2, with D perhaps matching TRBD2 (6 bases). V was cut by 2 bases and J by 2 bases, with 15 bases left in between. The germline V gene has CDR1 MDHEN and CDR2 SYDVKM. This CDR3 has 17 amino acids. CDR3 DNA: TGTGCCAGCAGTTTAGTAGGGCAGACTAGAAACACCGGGGAGCTGTTTTTT. Residues: CASSLVGQTRNTGELFF.

The chain is built from TRBV19 and TRBJ1-5; 7 bases match TRBD1. The J segment lost 4 bases and the V segment lost 4 bases, leaving 10 bases of the junction unmatched. In germline, CDR1 is LNHDA, CDR2 SQIVND (reference sequence). CDR3 length: 16 residues. Here the CDR3 DNA reads TGTGCCAGTAGTACAGACAGGGTTAATTGGAATCAGCCCCAGCATTTT. Protein: CASSTDRVNWNQPQHF.

The V gene is TRBV5-6, the J gene TRBJ2-7; TRBD1 aligns across 8 bases. The V gene end was trimmed by 0 bases and the J gene end by 4 bases; junction bases not matched to a gene: 6. Germline lookup yields CDR1 SGHDT and CDR2 YYEEEE. The CDR3 has 15 residues. DNA of the CDR3: TGTGCCAGCAGCTTGGTGGGGACAGGCACATACGAGCAGTACTTC. Protein sequence: CASSLVGTGTYEQYF.

The chain links TRBV28 to TRBJ1-3; D not resolved. V gave up 2 bases and J gave up 2 bases, with 7 bases separating them. Looked up from germline, CDR1 is MDHEN and CDR2 is SYDVKM. This CDR3 has 14 residues. Here the CDR3 DNA reads TGTGCCAGCAGTTTAGGGAGGGCTGGAAACACCATATATTTT. Translated, it gives CASSLGRAGNTIYF.

The J gene is TRBJ2-1, the V gene TRBV9; no definite D call. Trimming pared 0 bases from V and 4 bases from J, leaving 11 bases between. The CDR3 extends over 15 amino acids. Looked up from germline, CDR1 is SGDLS and CDR2 is YYNGEE. CDR3 loop: CASSVGSSSYNEQFF. CDR3 coding DNA: TGTGCCAGCAGCGTAGGATCCAGCTCATACAATGAGCAGTTCTTC.

This clone was counted a few times. Distinct nucleotide sequences in the sample also encode this CDR3. The rearrangement links TRBV28 to TRBJ1-2, with 10 bases aligning to TRBD1. This CDR3 contains 14 residues. Germline V CDR1 and CDR2: MDHEN, SYDVKM. V shed 2 bases, J shed 3 bases, and the junction held 0 bases outside the gene matches. The CDR3 DNA sequence: TGTGCCAGCAGTTTAGACAGGGGGCACTATGGCTACACCTTC. As protein: CASSLDRGHYGYTF.

The CDR3 DNA is TGTGCCAGCAGTTTCTCCGACACCTTGAACACCGGGGAGCTGTTTTTT. It is translated as CASSFSDTLNTGELFF. The chain carries TRBV27 and TRBJ2-2, with D unclear. Trimming shortened V by 3 bases and J by 1 base, and 12 bases separated the two germline ends. The germline V gene encodes CDR1 MNHEY and CDR2 SMNVEV (reference sequence). The CDR3 runs to 16 residues.

This clone was seen a single time. The chain links TRBV18 to TRBJ2-3, with D hard to call. Germline values: CDR1 KGHSH, CDR2 LQKENI. The CDR3 has 14 amino acids. Deletions cut 2 bases from V and 2 bases from J, with 8 bases between. The CDR3 region is CASSPGPDTDTQYF. In DNA, the CDR3 is TGTGCCAGCTCACCAGGGCCTGACACAGATACGCAGTATTTT.

The chain couples TRBV5-5 to TRBJ2-7; D is uncertain. This CDR3 has 14 amino acids. The V and J ends lost 0 bases and 4 bases respectively, with 11 bases between them. Germline values: CDR1 SGHKS, CDR2 YYEKEE (reference sequence). This CDR3 reads CASSLANGGYEQYF. CDR3 sequence (DNA): TGTGCCAGCAGCTTGGCTAACGGTGGGTACGAGCAGTACTTC.

The rearrangement links TRBV9 to TRBJ2-1; TRBD2 agrees at 10 bases. Germline-derived CDR1 and CDR2 are SGDLS and YYNGEE. This CDR3 region has 17 residues. The junction had 12 bases not matched to a gene; V was cut back by 5 bases and J by 4 bases. The CDR3 DNA follows: TGTGCCAGCAGTCCAGCACTAGCGGGGTCCTTTTACAATGAGCAGTTCTTC. Translated: CASSPALAGSFYNEQFF.

The chain joins TRBV5-4 to TRBJ1-2, with D maybe TRBD1 (5 bases). CDR1 is SGHNT and CDR2 is YYREEE in the germline V gene (reference sequence). Trimming stripped 7 bases from V and 6 bases from J, with 16 bases between. This CDR3 spans 13 amino acids. The CDR3: CASSTKQDNGYTF. The CDR3 DNA reads as TGTGCCAGCTCAACAAAACAGGACAATGGCTACACCTTC. The full variable domain, in which reference TRBV5-4 and TRBJ1-2 provide the parts outside the CDR3, is ETGVTQSPTHLIKTRGQQVTLRCSSQSGHNTVSWYQQALGQGPQFIFQYYREEENGRGNFPPRFSGLQFPNYSSELNVNALELDDSALYLCASSTKQDNGYTFGSGTRLTVV.

V usage is TRBV13 and J usage is TRBJ1-6; a possible D gene is TRBD1 (6 bases). CDR3 length: 16 amino acids. V shed 3 bases and J shed 4 bases, with 13 bases lying between them. The germline V gene encodes CDR1 PRHDT and CDR2 FYEKMQ (reference sequence). CDR3 DNA: TGTGCCAGCAGCTTCGGACAGCCGGAATATAATTCACCCCTCCACTTT. Protein sequence: CASSFGQPEYNSPLHF.

The CDR3 loop is CASSIWTGGAGEKLFF. The DNA for the CDR3 is TGTGCCAGTAGTATTTGGACAGGGGGCGCGGGTGAAAAACTGTTTTTT. V gene TRBV19 combines with J gene TRBJ1-4, with TRBD1 matching over 11 bases. The CDR3 is 16 residues long. The J segment lost 7 bases and the V segment lost 3 bases, leaving 7 bases of the junction unmatched. Germline CDR1 is LNHDA and CDR2 is SQIVND (reference sequence).

The chain combines TRBV7-9 with TRBJ1-6; D uncertain. Germline V gene sequence: CDR1 SEHNR, CDR2 FQNEAQ (reference sequence). Trimming removed 1 base at V and 9 bases at J, with 19 bases between. The CDR3 runs to 17 residues. DNA of the CDR3: TGTGCCAGCAGCTTAGAGCTCCGCACAGCAACCTCTTCACCCCTCCACTTT. Protein product: CASSLELRTATSSPLHF. Using reference TRBV7-9 and TRBJ1-6 for the parts outside the CDR3, the full variable domain is DTGVSQNPRHKITKRGQNVTFRCDPISEHNRLYWYRQTLGQGPEFLTYFQNEAQLEKSRLLSDRFSAERPKGSFSTLEIQRTEQGDSAMYLCASSLELRTATSSPLHFGNGTRLTVT.

J is TRBJ2-1 and V is TRBV20-1, with unresolved D. The germline CDR1 and CDR2 sequences are DFQATT and SNEGSKA (reference sequence). The ends were cut back, 6 bases at V and 6 bases at J, with 9 bases in the middle. This CDR3 has 11 residues. The CDR3 loop reads CSARGRNEQFF. CDR3 nucleotides: TGCAGTGCCCGAGGACGCAATGAGCAGTTCTTC.